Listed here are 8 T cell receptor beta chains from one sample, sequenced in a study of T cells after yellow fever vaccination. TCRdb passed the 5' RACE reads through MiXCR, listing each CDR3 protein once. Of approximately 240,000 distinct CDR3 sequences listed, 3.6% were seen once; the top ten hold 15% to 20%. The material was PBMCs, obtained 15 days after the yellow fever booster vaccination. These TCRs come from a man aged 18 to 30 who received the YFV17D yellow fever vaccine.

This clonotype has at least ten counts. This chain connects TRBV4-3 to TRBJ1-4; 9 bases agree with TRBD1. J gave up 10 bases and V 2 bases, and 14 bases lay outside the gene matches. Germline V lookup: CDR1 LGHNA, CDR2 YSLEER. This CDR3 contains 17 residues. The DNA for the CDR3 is TGCGCCAGCAGCCAACTCAGCCCGGGACAGGGTACGGGAAAACTGTTTTTT. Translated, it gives CASSQLSPGQGTGKLFF.

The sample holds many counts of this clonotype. The DNA of the CDR3 is TGCGCCAGCAGCTTGGGAGGGACAGGTGAAGAGACCCAGTACTTC. It is translated as CASSLGGTGEETQYF. The J gene is TRBJ2-5, the V gene TRBV5-1, with 8 bases identical to TRBD1. Germline V gives CDR1 SGHRS, CDR2 YFSETQ. The CDR3 extends over 15 amino acids. Germline trimming cut 0 bases from V and 3 bases from J; bases unmatched to any gene: 4. The complete variable domain, with remaining parts taken from reference TRBV5-1 and TRBJ2-5, reads KAGVTQTPRYLIKTRGQQVTLSCSPISGHRSVSWYQQTPGQGLQFLFEYFSETQRNKGNFPGRFSGRQFSNSRSEMNVSTLELGDSALYLCASSLGGTGEETQYFGPGTRLLVL.

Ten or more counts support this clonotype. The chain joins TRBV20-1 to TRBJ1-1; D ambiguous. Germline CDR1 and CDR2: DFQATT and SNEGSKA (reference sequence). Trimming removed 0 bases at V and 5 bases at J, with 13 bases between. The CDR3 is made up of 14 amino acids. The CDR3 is CSARDMGKLTEAFF. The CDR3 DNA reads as TGCAGTGCTAGAGATATGGGTAAGCTTACTGAAGCTTTCTTT.

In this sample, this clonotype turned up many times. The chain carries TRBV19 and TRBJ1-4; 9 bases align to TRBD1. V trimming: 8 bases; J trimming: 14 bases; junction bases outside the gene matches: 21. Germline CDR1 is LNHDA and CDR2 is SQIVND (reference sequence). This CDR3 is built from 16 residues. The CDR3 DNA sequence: TGTGCCAGTGGCGATCCGGGACAGGGCTCAAGGAGGTCCCTGTTTTTT. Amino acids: CASGDPGQGSRRSLFF.

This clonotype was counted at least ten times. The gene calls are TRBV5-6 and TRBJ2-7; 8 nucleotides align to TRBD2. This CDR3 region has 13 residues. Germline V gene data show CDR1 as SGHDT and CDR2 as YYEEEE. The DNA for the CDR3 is TGTGCCAGCAGCTTGAAAGGACTAGCAAAACTCGGAGTC. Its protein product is CASSLKGLAKLGV.

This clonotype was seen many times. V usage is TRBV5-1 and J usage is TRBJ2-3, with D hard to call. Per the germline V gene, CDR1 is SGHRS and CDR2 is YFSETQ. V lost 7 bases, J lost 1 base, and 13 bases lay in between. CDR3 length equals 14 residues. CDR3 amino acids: CASASEVRTDTQYF. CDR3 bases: TGCGCCAGCGCCTCCGAAGTCCGCACAGATACGCAGTATTTT.

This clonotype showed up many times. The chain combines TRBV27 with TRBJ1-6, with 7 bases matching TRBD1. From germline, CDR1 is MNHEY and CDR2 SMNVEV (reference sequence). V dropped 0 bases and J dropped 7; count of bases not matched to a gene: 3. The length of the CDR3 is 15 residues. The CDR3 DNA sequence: TGTGCCAGCAGTTTATCGACAGGGTGGAATTCACCCCTCCACTTT. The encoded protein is CASSLSTGWNSPLHF.

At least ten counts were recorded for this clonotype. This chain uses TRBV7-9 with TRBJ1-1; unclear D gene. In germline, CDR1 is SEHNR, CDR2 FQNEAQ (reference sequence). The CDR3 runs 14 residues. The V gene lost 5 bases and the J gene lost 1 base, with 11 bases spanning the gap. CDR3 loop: CASSTDAENTEAFF. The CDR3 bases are TGTGCCAGCAGCACCGATGCGGAGAACACTGAAGCTTTCTTT.